The 26 T cell receptor beta chains presented below share a single source sample, sequenced in a study of T cells after yellow fever vaccination. Each CDR3 protein is one row after TCRdb ran MiXCR on the 5' RACE reads. Among fewer than 350,000 distinct CDR3 sequences listed, roughly 4% were seen once. The sequences come from PBMCs, collected on the day of the yellow fever booster vaccination. These receptors all come from a young man who received the YFV17D yellow fever vaccine.

This chain connects TRBV4-3 to TRBJ2-2; 8 nucleotides agree with TRBD2. Unmatched junction bases numbered 15, after V lost 2 bases and J lost 7 bases. The CDR3 runs to 18 residues. In germline, CDR1 is LGHNA, CDR2 YSLEER. The CDR3 sequence is CASSQRAVQRGIDGELFF. The CDR3 DNA reads TGCGCCAGCAGCCAAAGGGCCGTCCAGCGGGGGATTGACGGGGAGCTGTTTTTT.

A few counts support this clonotype. V usage is TRBV9 and J usage is TRBJ2-3, with D possibly matching TRBD2 (6 bases). Germline V gives CDR1 SGDLS, CDR2 YYNGEE. The CDR3 runs to 19 residues. V lost 4 bases to trimming and J lost 3 bases, with 27 bases between them. CDR3 DNA: TGTGCCAGCAGCCAGGGAGGAGGTGTGGGGAACCGTGCGACAGATACGCAGTATTTT. This translates into CASSQGGGVGNRATDTQYF.

Only a few counts were recorded for this clonotype. This chain links TRBV7-6 with TRBJ1-3; TRBD1 matches 7 bases. The CDR3 covers 16 residues. V dropped 4 bases and J dropped 1; count of bases not matched to a gene: 7. Germline lookup yields CDR1 SGHVS and CDR2 FNYEAQ. The CDR3 sequence: CASSSSGQVSGNTIYF. CDR3 in DNA: TGTGCCAGCAGCTCCAGCGGACAGGTTTCTGGAAACACCATATATTTT. The full variable domain, with the rest looked up from reference TRBV7-6 and TRBJ1-3, is GAGVSQSPRYKVTKRGQDVALRCDPISGHVSLYWYRQALGQGPEFLTYFNYEAQQDKSGLPNDRFSAERPEGSISTLTIQRTEQRDSAMYRCASSSSGQVSGNTIYFGEGSWLTVV.

The V call is TRBV3-1, the J call TRBJ2-7; D might be TRBD2 (6 bases). V was cut by 1 base and J by 3 bases, with 13 bases left in between. Germline CDR1 reads LGHDT; CDR2 reads YNNKEL (reference sequence). The CDR3 has 15 residues. The CDR3, as DNA: TGTGCCAGCAGCCAAGCTTTAGGAGGGTACTACGAGCAGTACGTC. Its protein product is CASSQALGGYYEQYV.

Ten or more counts support this clonotype. The chain couples TRBV27 to TRBJ1-6; TRBD1 matches at 7 bases. The CDR3 consists of 12 residues. V was clipped by 8 bases and J by 7 bases; unmatched bases: 2. Per germline, CDR1 MNHEY and CDR2 SMNVEV (reference sequence). CDR3 region: CASADRNSPLHF. The CDR3 nucleotides read TGTGCCAGCGCGGACAGGAATTCACCCCTCCACTTT.

This clonotype has a count of ten or more. J is TRBJ1-5 and V is TRBV7-9, with D unclear. Per germline, CDR1 SEHNR and CDR2 FQNEAQ (reference sequence). The length of the CDR3 is 13 residues. Trimming shortened V by 5 bases and J by 2 bases, and 7 bases separated the two germline ends. The CDR3 region has the DNA TGTGCCAGCAGCCCATATGGCAATCAGCCCCAGCATTTT. Residues: CASSPYGNQPQHF.

This clonotype appeared a few times. The chain joins TRBV5-1 to TRBJ1-1; D remains ambiguous. CDR3 length: 14 amino acids. Germline V gene sequence: CDR1 SGHRS, CDR2 YFSETQ. Trimming left V 1 base short and J 2 bases short, with 9 bases between. In DNA form, the CDR3 reads TGCGCCAGCAGCTTGAGCGTCAGAAACACTGAAGCTTTCTTT. Its translation: CASSLSVRNTEAFF. The full variable domain, in which reference TRBV5-1 and TRBJ1-1 provide the parts outside the CDR3, is KAGVTQTPRYLIKTRGQQVTLSCSPISGHRSVSWYQQTPGQGLQFLFEYFSETQRNKGNFPGRFSGRQFSNSRSEMNVSTLELGDSALYLCASSLSVRNTEAFFGQGTRLTVV.

This clonotype was counted a few times. The V and J genes are TRBV7-2 and TRBJ1-1; no clear D gene. Germline loops: CDR1 SGHTA, CDR2 FQGNSA. The CDR3 contains 13 residues. Trimming shortened V by 3 bases and J by 10 bases, and 15 bases separated the two germline ends. The CDR3 nucleotides read TGTGCCAGCAGCTTGGCCCAGATACCCGGAGCTTTCTTT. Amino acid sequence: CASSLAQIPGAFF.

V gene TRBV7-2 combines with J gene TRBJ1-5; D is uncertain. The CDR3 loop spans 15 amino acids. Germline assignment: CDR1 SGHTA and CDR2 FQGNSA. With 1 base removed from V and 4 bases from J, the gap between germline ends came to 11 bases. CDR3: CASSLVADGNQPQHF. DNA of the CDR3: TGTGCCAGCAGCTTAGTAGCGGACGGGAATCAGCCCCAGCATTTT.

This clonotype has a count of ten or more. The chain uses TRBV12-3 or TRBV12-4 and TRBJ2-4, with D hard to call. V lost 6 bases to trimming and J lost 0 bases, with 9 bases between them. The length of the CDR3 is 14 residues. CDR3: CASSPQLAKNIQYF. In DNA, the CDR3 is TGTGCCAGCAGCCCCCAGCTAGCCAAAAACATTCAGTACTTC.

This clonotype came up many times. The genes are TRBV15 and TRBJ2-3; D perhaps matches TRBD1 (5 bases). This CDR3 spans 15 amino acids. Germline CDR1 reads LNHNV; CDR2 reads YYDKDF (reference sequence). Trimming pared 3 bases from V and 0 bases from J, leaving 10 bases between. CDR3 nucleotide sequence: TGTGCCACCAGCAGGGACACGGATAGCACAGATACGCAGTATTTT. This sequence encodes CATSRDTDSTDTQYF.

This clonotype was counted at least ten times. The V call is TRBV2, the J call TRBJ2-2; TRBD2 might be the D (5 bases). CDR3 size: 13 residues. Germline lookup yields CDR1 SNHLY and CDR2 FYNNEI. V dropped 5 bases and J dropped 1 base, with 5 bases sitting between them. As DNA, the CDR3 is TGTGCCAGCAGTCGGGAGAACACCGGGGAGCTGTTTTTT. Translation: CASSRENTGELFF.

The table lists this clonotype with a few counts. The chain employs TRBV21-1 and TRBJ2-7; the table's TRBD2 call for D was not verified on the DNA. TRBV21-1 is deemed a pseudogene. CDR3 length equals 13 residues. This CDR3 reads CASSKGGAYEQYF. Here the CDR3 DNA reads TGTGCCAGCAGCAAGGGAGGGGCCTACGAGCAGTACTTC.

This clonotype was detected a few times. V usage is TRBV20-1 and J usage is TRBJ1-5, with D perhaps TRBD1 (6 bases). The germline V and J ends were trimmed by 3 bases and 4 bases, with 22 bases remaining between them. The germline gives CDR1 DFQATT, CDR2 SNEGSKA (reference sequence). The CDR3 totals 17 residues. CDR3 nucleotide sequence: TGCAGTGCTAGCTCCGGGGGCCGACGGCTACTTAATCAGCCCCAGCATTTT. Its protein product is CSASSGGRRLLNQPQHF.

CDR3 nucleotide sequence: TGCGCCAGCAGCCAAGACCAGGGTTCCGGGGAGCTGTTTTTT. Translation gives CASSQDQGSGELFF. This chain joins TRBV4-3 and TRBJ2-2; a weak D match, TRBD1 (5 bases). The CDR3 spans 14 residues. CDR1 is LGHNA and CDR2 is YSLEER in the germline V gene. Trimming took 0 bases from V and 6 from J, leaving 8 bases between them.

This clonotype showed up many times. The V gene is TRBV4-3, the J gene TRBJ2-3; the D is unclear. V was pared by 0 bases and J by 1 base, with 8 bases between. The CDR3 contains 15 residues. Germline V lookup: CDR1 LGHNA, CDR2 YSLEER. The CDR3 sequence is CASSQDSLGTDTQYF. CDR3 coding DNA: TGCGCCAGCAGCCAAGATAGCTTAGGCACAGATACGCAGTATTTT.

This clonotype was picked up many times. The rearrangement joins TRBV6-5 to TRBJ1-6; 11 bases fit TRBD1. Per the germline V gene, CDR1 is MNHEY and CDR2 is SVGAGI. The CDR3 spans 14 residues. The V gene end was trimmed by 11 bases and the J gene end by 9 bases; junction bases not matched to a gene: 9. DNA of the CDR3: TGTGCCTCTTCGGGGGGGACAGGGGGTTCACCCCTCCACTTT. Its protein is CASSGGTGGSPLHF.

This rearrangement joins TRBV4-2 to TRBJ2-3, with 10 bases fitting TRBD2. The V segment lost 1 base and the J segment 4 bases; nucleotides outside the gene matches: 2. CDR1 and CDR2 from the germline V gene are LGHNA and YNFKEQ. The CDR3 length is 15 residues. CDR3 sequence: CASSQASGGADTQYF. The DNA of the CDR3 is TGTGCCAGCAGCCAAGCTAGCGGGGGTGCAGATACGCAGTATTTT.

This clonotype came up many times. The genes are TRBV6-5 and TRBJ2-6, with D perhaps matching TRBD2 (5 bases). Trimming cost V 2 bases and J 11 bases, with 13 bases left between them. The CDR3 has 14 residues. Per the germline V gene, CDR1 is MNHEY and CDR2 is SVGAGI. Written as DNA, the CDR3 is TGTGCCAGCAGTTACCGGGGTGCACCCGACGTCCTGACTTTC. This sequence encodes CASSYRGAPDVLTF.

This clonotype was picked up many times. The chain couples TRBV14 to TRBJ2-7; D unclear. The V end was cut by 8 bases, the J end by 6 bases, with 14 bases between. Germline V CDR1 and CDR2: SGHDN, FVKESK. The CDR3 covers 12 residues. CDR3 DNA: TGTGCCAGCGTTATGTCTGCACTCGAGCAGTACGTC. It encodes CASVMSALEQYV.

This clonotype was counted at least ten times. The CDR3 nucleotides are TGTGCCAGCAGTGAAAAATCTAGCGGGGCAGATACGCAGTATTTT. This gives the protein CASSEKSSGADTQYF. The chain links TRBV6-1 to TRBJ2-3; 9 nucleotides line up with TRBD2. Germline values: CDR1 MNHNS, CDR2 SASEGT. The V and J ends lost 2 bases and 4 bases, in that order; junction bases with no gene match: 4. This CDR3 contains 15 residues.

This clonotype was counted many times. The chain couples TRBV28 to TRBJ2-5, with 10 positions matching TRBD2. Germline-derived CDR1 and CDR2 are MDHEN and SYDVKM. Germline trimming cut 7 bases from V and 2 bases from J; bases unmatched to any gene: 7. The CDR3 extends over 15 amino acids. The CDR3 reads CASTGASGGQETQYF. CDR3 coding DNA: TGTGCCAGCACAGGAGCTAGCGGGGGTCAAGAGACCCAGTACTTC. Full variable domain (rest looked up from reference TRBV28 and TRBJ2-5): DVKVTQSSRYLVKRTGEKVFLECVQDMDHENMFWYRQDPGLGLRLIYFSYDVKMKEKGDIPEGYSVSREKKERFSLILESASTNQTSMYLCASTGASGGQETQYFGPGTRLLVL.

This chain connects TRBV18 to TRBJ2-1; maybe TRBD2 (7 bases). Per germline, CDR1 KGHSH and CDR2 LQKENI. The CDR3 is 14 amino acids. Trimming pared 3 bases from V and 6 bases from J, leaving 12 bases between. The CDR3 DNA follows: TGTGCCAGCTCACCCGAGGGGGGGGGCAATGAGCAGTTCTTC. Its translation: CASSPEGGGNEQFF.

Only a few counts were recorded for this clonotype. J is TRBJ2-7 and V is TRBV28; D unclear. The CDR3 has 14 residues. Trimming left V 4 bases short and J 2 bases short, with 12 bases between. CDR1 is MDHEN, CDR2 SYDVKM, per germline. In DNA form, the CDR3 reads TGTGCCAGCAGTTCTCAGGTGGGGACCTACGAGCAGTACGTC. It yields the protein CASSSQVGTYEQYV.

In its sample, this clonotype was seen many times. The chain links TRBV29-1 to TRBJ1-2; 7 bases match TRBD1. The CDR3 loop spans 11 amino acids. V lost 6 bases to trimming and J lost 4 bases; unmatched junction nucleotides: 2. Germline V gene lookup returns CDR1 SQVTM and CDR2 ANQGSEA. CDR3: CSVQGSYGYTF. DNA for the CDR3: TGCAGCGTACAGGGGAGCTATGGCTACACCTTC.

This clonotype has more than one count but fewer than ten. The chain couples TRBV7-9 to TRBJ2-1; 9 nucleotides agree with TRBD1. V was clipped by 5 bases and J by 0 bases; unmatched bases: 5. This CDR3 is built from 16 residues. Germline CDR1 and CDR2: SEHNR and FQNEAQ (reference sequence). This chain's CDR3 is CASSTDRGSSYNEQFF. DNA for the CDR3: TGTGCCAGCAGCACAGACAGGGGGAGCTCCTACAATGAGCAGTTCTTC.